The subject of this entry is one TCR beta chain. Its antigen is not identified. These data originate in a study of T cell responses to AZD1222 COVID-19 vaccine. TCRdb's table, derived via immunoSEQ multiplex PCR, lists solely in-frame clones and lacks some. The sample has about 150,000 clones; roughly nine tenths are singletons. CDR1 and CDR2 (germline): MDHEN, SYDVKM. The CDR3 covers 17 residues. The ends lost 4 bases at V and 6 bases at J; junction bases unmatched: 13. Study-wide results and caveats: At study baseline, merely a handful of AZD1222 recipients were seropositive. Females made up more of the donors, who were largely white British, and clonal diversity may have come out too low.

The receptor was derived from an adult in good health. The chain is built from TRBV28 and TRBJ1-2; TRBD1 matches 11 bases. Sequenced here: peripheral blood, sampled on day 0 of AZD1222 vaccination. CDR3: CASSSHGSGQGANGYTF. The CDR3 DNA sequence: TGTGCCAGCAGTTCCCATGGGAGCGGACAGGGGGCCAATGGCTACACCTTC.